Included here is one T cell receptor beta chain sequence, with context. Its target is not known. Germline-derived CDR1 and CDR2 are ENHRY and SYGVKD. Trimming cost V 2 bases and J 4 bases, with 17 bases left between them. CDR3 length: 16 amino acids. This entry is derived from a study of shared clonotypes between healthy human individuals. Findings of the study overall: An anticipated effect of sequencing depth on clonotype sharing among donors was recognized.

Sequenced by immunoSEQ multiplex PCR; TCRdb stores in-frame clones only, minus some. Of around 1.1 million clones listed, about 80% were seen once; the top ten hold roughly 0.55%. CD45RA-negative memory and CD45RA+ naive subsets were split from the CD4+ cells. V usage is TRBV10-3 and J usage is TRBJ1-2, with D uncertain. The TCR sequence derives from a man in his late teens or twenties in good health. Some clones in this sample may be carry-over from other donors' samples. Material: memory CD4+ T cells from PBMCs. Specified subset: CD45RA-negative fraction. Written as DNA, the CDR3 is TGTGCCATCAGTGAGAGTAAGGGAAGAGCGCTCTATGGCTACACCTTC. Its protein is CAISESKGRALYGYTF.